This TCR beta chain originates from a study of T cell repertoires and Cas9 in healthy adults. Across the whole study: Characterization of SpCas9-reactive CD4 and CD8 T cells covered multi-effector potency, cytotoxicity and lineage. Findings and limits, study-wide: In vitro, SpCas9-reactive Tregs were reported to curb effector T cell proliferation and function.

As concerns this clone: Its antigen is not known.

Repertoires were generated with immunoSEQ multiplex PCR, while TCRdb's copy carries only in-frame clones and drops some. This table holds tens of thousands of clones, roughly nine tenths found once. The V gene's germline CDR1 is SGHDT and CDR2 YYEEEE. The CDR3 covers 14 residues. Trimming pared 0 bases from V and 3 bases from J, leaving 10 bases between. Sequencing was performed on CD4+ effector T cells (CD127+, CD25-, CD137-, CD154-) from PBMCs; culture status not recorded. The receptor was isolated from a human donor in good health. The rearrangement joins TRBV5-6 to TRBJ2-7; D is unclear. The CDR3 bases are TGTGCCAGCAGCTTGGGACATCAAAACTACGAGCAGTACTTC. The encoded protein is CASSLGHQNYEQYF.